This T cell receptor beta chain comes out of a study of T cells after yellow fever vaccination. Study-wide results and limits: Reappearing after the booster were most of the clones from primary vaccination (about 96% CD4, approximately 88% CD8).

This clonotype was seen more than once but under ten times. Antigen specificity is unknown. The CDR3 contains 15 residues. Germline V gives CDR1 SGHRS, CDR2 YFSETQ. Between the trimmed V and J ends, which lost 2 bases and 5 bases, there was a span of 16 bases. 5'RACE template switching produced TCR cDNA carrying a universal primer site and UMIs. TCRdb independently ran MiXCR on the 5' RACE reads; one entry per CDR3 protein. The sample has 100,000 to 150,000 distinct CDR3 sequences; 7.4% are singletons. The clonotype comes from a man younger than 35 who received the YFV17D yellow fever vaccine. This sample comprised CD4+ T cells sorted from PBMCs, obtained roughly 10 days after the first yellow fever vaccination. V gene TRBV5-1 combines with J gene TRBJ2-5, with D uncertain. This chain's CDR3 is CASSLGTVGMETQYF. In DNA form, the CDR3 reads TGCGCCAGCAGCTTAGGAACAGTGGGTATGGAGACCCAGTACTTC.